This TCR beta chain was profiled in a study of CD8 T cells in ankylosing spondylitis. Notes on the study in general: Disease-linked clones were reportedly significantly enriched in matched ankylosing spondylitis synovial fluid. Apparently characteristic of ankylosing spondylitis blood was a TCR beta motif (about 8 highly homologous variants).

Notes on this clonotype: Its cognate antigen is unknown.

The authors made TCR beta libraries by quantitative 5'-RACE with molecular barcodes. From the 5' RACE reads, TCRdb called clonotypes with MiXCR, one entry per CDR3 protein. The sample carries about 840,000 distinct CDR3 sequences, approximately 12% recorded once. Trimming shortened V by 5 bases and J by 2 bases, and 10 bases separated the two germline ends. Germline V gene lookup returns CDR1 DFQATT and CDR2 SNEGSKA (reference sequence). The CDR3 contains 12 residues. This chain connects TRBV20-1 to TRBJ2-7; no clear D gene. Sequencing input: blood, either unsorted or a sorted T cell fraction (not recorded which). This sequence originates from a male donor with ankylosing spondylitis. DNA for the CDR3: TGCAGTGCTGTGGGCATAACCTACGAGCAGTACTTC. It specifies CSAVGITYEQYF.